The 6 T cell receptor beta chains listed next were all sequenced from one sample in a study of blood T cell repertoires in COVID-19. The table came from immunoSEQ multiplex PCR; TCRdb's copy has only in-frame clones and leaves some out. The sample lists more than 95,000 clones, around four fifths seen once, with approximately 6.3% in the top ten. The sequenced sample consisted of peripheral blood. The receptors were gathered from a man older than 75 with active or convalescent COVID-19.

The V and J genes are TRBV10-3 and TRBJ1-4; D perhaps matches TRBD1 (5 bases). Germline V gives CDR1 ENHRY, CDR2 SYGVKD. The V and J ends lost 0 bases and 3 bases respectively, with 8 bases between them. The CDR3 has 15 amino acids. The CDR3 loop reads CAISESGLANEKLFF. Written as DNA, the CDR3 is TGTGCCATCAGTGAGTCGGGGCTTGCTAATGAAAAACTGTTTTTT.

The J gene is TRBJ1-2, the V gene TRBV5-1; possibly TRBD1 for D (5 bases). Germline V gene lookup returns CDR1 SGHRS and CDR2 YFSETQ. The V end lost 4 bases, the J end lost 0 bases, and 13 bases lay between the germline ends. This CDR3 region has 15 residues. In DNA, the CDR3 is TGCGCCAGCAGCATTACAGGCCCTCCTAACTATGGCTACACCTTC. Amino acids: CASSITGPPNYGYTF.

V is TRBV21-1 and J is TRBJ2-7; the table names TRBD1, a call not compared with the DNA. TRBV21-1 is given as a pseudogene. The CDR3 contains 16 residues. CDR3 nucleotides: TGTGCCAGCAGCAGGCCCTGGGACAGGGTTTCCTACGAGCAGTACTTC. Protein product: CASSRPWDRVSYEQYF.

The chain couples TRBV19 to TRBJ1-5; a possible D gene is TRBD1 (6 bases). The CDR3 is 15 residues long. With 3 bases removed from V and 3 bases from J, the gap between germline ends came to 12 bases. The germline CDR1 and CDR2 sequences are LNHDA and SQIVND (reference sequence). The CDR3 region is CASSMQGLDNQPQHF. The CDR3, as DNA: TGTGCCAGTAGTATGCAGGGGTTGGACAATCAGCCCCAGCATTTT.

This sequence joins TRBV3-1 (or the pseudogene TRBV3-2) and TRBJ1-1, with unresolved D. From germline, CDR1 is LGHDT and CDR2 YNNKEL (reference sequence). V was clipped by 3 bases and J by 1 base, with 6 bases between them. The CDR3 runs to 13 residues. DNA of the CDR3: TGTGCCAGCAGCCACGGTGGGAACACTGAAGCTTTCTTT. It yields the protein CASSHGGNTEAFF.

This rearrangement joins TRBV6-5 to TRBJ2-5, with D unclear. The ends were cut back, 6 bases at V and 2 bases at J, with 13 bases in the middle. The CDR3 covers 14 residues. Germline CDR1 is MNHEY and CDR2 is SVGAGI. In DNA, the CDR3 is TGTGCCAGCAGCACGGTGACTGCTCAAGAGACCCAGTACTTC. Its protein is CASSTVTAQETQYF.